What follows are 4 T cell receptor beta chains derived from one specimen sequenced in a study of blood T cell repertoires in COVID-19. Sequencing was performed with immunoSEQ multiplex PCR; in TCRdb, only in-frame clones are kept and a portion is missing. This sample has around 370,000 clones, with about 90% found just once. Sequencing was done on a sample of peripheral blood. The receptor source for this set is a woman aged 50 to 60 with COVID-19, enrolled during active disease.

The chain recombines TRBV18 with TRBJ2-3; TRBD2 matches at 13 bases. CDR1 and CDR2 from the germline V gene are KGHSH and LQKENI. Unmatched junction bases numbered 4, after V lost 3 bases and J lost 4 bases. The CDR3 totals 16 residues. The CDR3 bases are TGTGCCAGCTCACCCAGGACTAGCGGGAGTGCAGATACGCAGTATTTT. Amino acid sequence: CASSPRTSGSADTQYF.

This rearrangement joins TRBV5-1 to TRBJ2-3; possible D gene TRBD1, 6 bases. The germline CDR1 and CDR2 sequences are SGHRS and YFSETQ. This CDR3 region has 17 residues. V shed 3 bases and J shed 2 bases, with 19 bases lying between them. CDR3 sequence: CASSSSSGARSTDTQYF. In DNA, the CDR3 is TGCGCCAGCAGCTCCTCCTCAGGGGCCCGATCCACAGATACGCAGTATTTT.

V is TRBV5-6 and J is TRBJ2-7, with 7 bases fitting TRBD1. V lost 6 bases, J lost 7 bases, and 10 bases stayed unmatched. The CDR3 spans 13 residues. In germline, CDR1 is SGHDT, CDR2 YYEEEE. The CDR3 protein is CASTRQGLGEQYF. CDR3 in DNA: TGTGCCAGCACCCGACAGGGTTTGGGGGAGCAGTACTTC.

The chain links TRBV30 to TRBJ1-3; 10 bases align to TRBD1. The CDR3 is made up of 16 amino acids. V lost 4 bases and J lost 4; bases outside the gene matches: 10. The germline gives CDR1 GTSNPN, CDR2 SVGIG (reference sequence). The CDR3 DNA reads TGTGCCTGGAACCGACAGGGGGCTTTTGTCGGAAACACCATATATTTT. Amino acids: CAWNRQGAFVGNTIYF.